One T cell receptor (beta chain) is described in this entry. This entry comes from a study of blood T cell repertoires in COVID-19. Study-wide background: The cDNA or gDNA used as material had been derived from T cells, B-cell-depleted T cells, or PBMCs.

In the original analysis: Estimated nucleated cell counts came from reference gene primer amplification. The data were produced by immunoSEQ multiplex PCR, yet TCRdb's version contains in-frame clones alone and is incomplete. V and J calls and clone size follow that table, whereas D and trimming were derived from the DNA. The repertoire consists of tens of thousands of clones, with about nine tenths occurring once and the leading ten covering roughly 6%. Trimming removed 4 bases from V and 7 bases from J, with 15 bases in between. CDR1 and CDR2 (germline): SGHNT, YYREEE (reference sequence). The CDR3 totals 15 residues.

The specimen sequenced was peripheral blood. The chain is built from TRBV5-4 and TRBJ1-6; D not resolved. This clonotype was obtained from a woman older than 75 with acute or convalescent COVID-19. DNA of the CDR3: TGTGCCAGCAGCCAAGACCCCACGAGGAATTCACCCCTCCACTTT. Amino acid sequence: CASSQDPTRNSPLHF.